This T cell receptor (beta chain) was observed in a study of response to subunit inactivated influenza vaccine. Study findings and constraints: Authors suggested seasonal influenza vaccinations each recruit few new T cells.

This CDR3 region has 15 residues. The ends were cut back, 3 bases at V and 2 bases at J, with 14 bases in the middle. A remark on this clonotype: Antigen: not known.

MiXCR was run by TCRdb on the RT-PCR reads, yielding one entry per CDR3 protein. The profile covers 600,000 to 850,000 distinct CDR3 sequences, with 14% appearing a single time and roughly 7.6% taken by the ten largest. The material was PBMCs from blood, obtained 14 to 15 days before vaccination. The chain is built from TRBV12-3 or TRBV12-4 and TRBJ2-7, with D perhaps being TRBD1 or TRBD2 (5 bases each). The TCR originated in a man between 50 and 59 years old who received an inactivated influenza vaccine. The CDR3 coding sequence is TGTGCCAGCAGTTTGGTGCCTAGCAGGGCCTACGAGCAGTACTTC. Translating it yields CASSLVPSRAYEQYF.